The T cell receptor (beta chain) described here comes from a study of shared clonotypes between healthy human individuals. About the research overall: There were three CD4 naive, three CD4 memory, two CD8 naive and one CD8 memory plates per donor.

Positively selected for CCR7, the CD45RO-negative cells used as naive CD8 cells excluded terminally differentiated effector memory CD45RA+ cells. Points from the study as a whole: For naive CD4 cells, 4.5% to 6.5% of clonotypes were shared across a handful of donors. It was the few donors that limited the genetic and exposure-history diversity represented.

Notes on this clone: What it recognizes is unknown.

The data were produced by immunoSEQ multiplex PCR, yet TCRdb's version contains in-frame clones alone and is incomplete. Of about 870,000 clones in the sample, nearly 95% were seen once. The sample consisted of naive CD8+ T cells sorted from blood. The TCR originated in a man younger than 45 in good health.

CDR3 coding DNA: TGTGCCACCAGCGGACCAGTGACATCGCCGGGGGATACGCAGTATTTT. It translates to CATSGPVTSPGDTQYF. The rearrangement uses TRBV15 and TRBJ2-3; D might be TRBD2 (5 bases). The CDR3 totals 16 residues. Trimming stripped 5 bases from V and 6 bases from J, with 21 bases between. Germline-derived CDR1 and CDR2 are LNHNV and YYDKDF (reference sequence).